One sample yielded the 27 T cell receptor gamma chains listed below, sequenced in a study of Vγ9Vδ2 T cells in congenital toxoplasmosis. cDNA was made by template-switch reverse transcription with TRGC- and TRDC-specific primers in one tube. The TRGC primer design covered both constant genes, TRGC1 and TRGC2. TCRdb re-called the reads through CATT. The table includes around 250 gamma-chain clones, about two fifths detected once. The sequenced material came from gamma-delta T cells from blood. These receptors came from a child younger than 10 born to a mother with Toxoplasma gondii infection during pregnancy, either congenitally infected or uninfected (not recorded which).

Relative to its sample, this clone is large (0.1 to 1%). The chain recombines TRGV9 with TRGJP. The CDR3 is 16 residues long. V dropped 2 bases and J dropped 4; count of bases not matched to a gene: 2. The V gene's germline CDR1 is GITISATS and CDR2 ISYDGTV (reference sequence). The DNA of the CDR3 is TGTGCCTTGTGGGAGGCCCAAGAGTTGGGCAAAAAAATCAAGGTATTT. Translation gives CALWEAQELGKKIKVF.

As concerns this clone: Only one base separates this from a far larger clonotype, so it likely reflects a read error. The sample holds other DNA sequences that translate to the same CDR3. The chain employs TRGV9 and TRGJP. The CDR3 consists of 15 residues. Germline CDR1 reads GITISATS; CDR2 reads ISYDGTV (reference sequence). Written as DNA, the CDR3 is TGTGCCTTATGGGAGCAAGAGTTGGGCAAAAAAATCAAGGTATTT. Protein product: CALWEQELGKKIKVF.

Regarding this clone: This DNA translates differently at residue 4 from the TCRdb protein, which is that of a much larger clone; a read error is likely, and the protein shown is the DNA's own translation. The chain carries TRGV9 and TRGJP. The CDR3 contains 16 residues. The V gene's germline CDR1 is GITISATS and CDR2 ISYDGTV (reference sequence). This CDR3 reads CALREVRELGKKIKVF. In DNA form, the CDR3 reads TGTGCCTTGAGGGAGGTGCGCGAGTTGGGCAAAAAAATCAAGGTATTT.

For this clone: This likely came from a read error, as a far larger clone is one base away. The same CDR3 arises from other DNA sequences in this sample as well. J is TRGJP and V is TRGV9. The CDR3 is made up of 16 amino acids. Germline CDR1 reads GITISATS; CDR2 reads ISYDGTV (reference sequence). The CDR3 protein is CALWEVQELGKKIKVF. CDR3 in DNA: TGTGCCTTATGGGAGGTGCAAGAGTTGGGCAAAAAAATCAAGGTATTT.

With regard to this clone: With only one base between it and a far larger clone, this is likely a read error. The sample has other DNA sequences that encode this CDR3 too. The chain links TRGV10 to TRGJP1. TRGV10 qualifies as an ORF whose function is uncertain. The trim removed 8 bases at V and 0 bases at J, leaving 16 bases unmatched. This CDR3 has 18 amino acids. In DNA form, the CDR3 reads TGTGCTGCGTGGGACCTTAAGCCAAAATATACCACTGGTTGGTTCAAGATATTT. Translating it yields CAAWDLKPKYTTGWFKIF.

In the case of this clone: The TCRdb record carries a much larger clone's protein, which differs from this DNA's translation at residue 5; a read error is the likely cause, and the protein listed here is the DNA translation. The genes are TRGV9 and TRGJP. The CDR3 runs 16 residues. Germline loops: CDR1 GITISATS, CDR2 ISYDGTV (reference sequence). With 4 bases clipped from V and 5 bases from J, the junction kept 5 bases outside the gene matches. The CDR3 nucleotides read TGTGCCTTGTGGGAACGGAAAGAGTTGGGCAAAAAAATCAAGGTATTT. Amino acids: CALWERKELGKKIKVF.

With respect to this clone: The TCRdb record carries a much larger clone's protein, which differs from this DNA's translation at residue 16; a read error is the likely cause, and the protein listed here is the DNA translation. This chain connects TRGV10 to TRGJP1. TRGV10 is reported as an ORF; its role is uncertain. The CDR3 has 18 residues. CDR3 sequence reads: CAAWDLKPKYTTGWFNIF. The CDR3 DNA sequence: TGTGCTGCGTGGGATCTTAAGCCAAAATATACCACTGGTTGGTTCAATATATTT.

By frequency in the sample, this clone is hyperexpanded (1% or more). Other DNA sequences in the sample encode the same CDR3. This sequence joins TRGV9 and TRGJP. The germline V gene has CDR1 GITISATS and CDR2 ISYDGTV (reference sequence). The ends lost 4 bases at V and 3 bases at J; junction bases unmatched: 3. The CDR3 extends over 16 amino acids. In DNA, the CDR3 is TGTGCCTTGTGGGAACAGCAAGAGTTGGGCAAAAAAATCAAGGTATTT. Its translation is CALWEQQELGKKIKVF.

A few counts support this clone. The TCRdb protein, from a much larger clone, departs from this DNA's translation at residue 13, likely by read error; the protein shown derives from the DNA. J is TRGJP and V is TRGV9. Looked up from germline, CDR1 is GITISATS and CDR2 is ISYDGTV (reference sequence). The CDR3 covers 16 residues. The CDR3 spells CALWEVQELGKKTKVF. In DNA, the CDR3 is TGTGCCTTGTGGGAGGTGCAAGAGTTGGGCAAAAAAACCAAGGTATTT.

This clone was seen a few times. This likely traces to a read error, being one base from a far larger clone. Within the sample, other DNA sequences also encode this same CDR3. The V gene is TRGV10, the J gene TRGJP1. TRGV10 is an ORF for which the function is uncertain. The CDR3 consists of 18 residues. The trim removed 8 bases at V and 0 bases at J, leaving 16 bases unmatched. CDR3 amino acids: CAAWDLKPKYTTGWFKIF. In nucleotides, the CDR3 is TGTGCTGCGTGGGATCTAAAGCCAAAATATACCACTGGTTGGTTCAAGATATTT.

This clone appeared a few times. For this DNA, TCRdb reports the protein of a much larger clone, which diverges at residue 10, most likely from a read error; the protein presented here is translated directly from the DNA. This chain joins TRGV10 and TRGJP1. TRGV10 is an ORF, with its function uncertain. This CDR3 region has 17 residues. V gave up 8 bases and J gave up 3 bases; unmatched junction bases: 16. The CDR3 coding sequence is TGTGCTGCGTGGGACCTCTCTTTTTATGCCACTGGTTGGTTCAAGATATTT. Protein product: CAAWDLSFYATGWFKIF.

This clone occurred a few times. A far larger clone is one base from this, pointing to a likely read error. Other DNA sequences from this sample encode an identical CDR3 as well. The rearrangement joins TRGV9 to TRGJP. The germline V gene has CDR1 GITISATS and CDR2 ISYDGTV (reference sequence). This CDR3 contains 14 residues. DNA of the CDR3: TGTGCCTTGTGGGAGGTGTTGGGAAAAAAAATCAAGGTATTT. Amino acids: CALWEVLGKKIKVF.

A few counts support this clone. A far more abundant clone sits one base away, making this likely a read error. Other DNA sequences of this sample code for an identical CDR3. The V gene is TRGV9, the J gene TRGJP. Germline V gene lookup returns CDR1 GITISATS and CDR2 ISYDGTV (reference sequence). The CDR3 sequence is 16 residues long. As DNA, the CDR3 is TGTGCCTTGTGGGACCGGAAAGAGTTGGGTAAAAAAATCAAGGTATTT. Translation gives CALWDRKELGKKIKVF.

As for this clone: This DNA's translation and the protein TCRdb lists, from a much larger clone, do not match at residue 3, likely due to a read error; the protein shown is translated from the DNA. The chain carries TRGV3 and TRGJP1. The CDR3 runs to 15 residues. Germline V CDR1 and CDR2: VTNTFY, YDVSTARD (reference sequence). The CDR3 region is CAAWDRPFTGWFKIF. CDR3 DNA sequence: TGTGCCGCCTGGGACAGGCCCTTTACTGGTTGGTTCAAGATATTT.

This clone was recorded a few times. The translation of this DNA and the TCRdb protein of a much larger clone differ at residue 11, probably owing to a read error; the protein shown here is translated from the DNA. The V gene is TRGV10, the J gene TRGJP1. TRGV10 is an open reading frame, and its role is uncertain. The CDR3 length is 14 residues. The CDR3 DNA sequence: TGTGCTGCGTGGGATTTTACCACTGGTTGGCTCAAGATATTT. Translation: CAAWDFTTGWLKIF.

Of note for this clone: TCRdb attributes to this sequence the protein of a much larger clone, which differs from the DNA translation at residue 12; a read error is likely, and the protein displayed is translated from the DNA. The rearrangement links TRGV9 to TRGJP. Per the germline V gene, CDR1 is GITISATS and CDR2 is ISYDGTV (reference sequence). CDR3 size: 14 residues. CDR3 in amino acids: CALWEVLGKKIEVF. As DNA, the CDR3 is TGTGCCTTGTGGGAGGTGTTGGGCAAAAAAATCGAGGTATTT.

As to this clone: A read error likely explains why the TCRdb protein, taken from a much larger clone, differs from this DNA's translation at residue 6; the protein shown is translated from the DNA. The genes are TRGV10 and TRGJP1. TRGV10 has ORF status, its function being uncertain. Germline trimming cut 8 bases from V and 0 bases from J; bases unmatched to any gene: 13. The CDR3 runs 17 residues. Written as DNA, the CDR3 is TGTGCTGCGTGGGACATCTCTTTTTATACCACTGGTTGGTTCAAGATATTT. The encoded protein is CAAWDISFYTTGWFKIF.

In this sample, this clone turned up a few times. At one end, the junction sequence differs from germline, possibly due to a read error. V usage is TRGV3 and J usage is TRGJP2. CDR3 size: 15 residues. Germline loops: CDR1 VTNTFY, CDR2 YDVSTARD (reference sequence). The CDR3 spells CATWDRPFTGWFKTF. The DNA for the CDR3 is TGTGCCACCTGGGACAGGCCCTTTACTGGTTGGTTCAAGACGTTT.

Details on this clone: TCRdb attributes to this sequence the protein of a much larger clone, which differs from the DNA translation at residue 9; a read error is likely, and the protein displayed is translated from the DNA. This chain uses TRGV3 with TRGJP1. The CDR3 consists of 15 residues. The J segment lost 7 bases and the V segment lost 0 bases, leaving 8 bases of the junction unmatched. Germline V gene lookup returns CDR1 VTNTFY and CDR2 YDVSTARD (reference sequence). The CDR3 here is CATWDRPFNGWFKIF. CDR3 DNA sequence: TGTGCCACCTGGGACAGGCCCTTTAATGGTTGGTTCAAGATATTT.

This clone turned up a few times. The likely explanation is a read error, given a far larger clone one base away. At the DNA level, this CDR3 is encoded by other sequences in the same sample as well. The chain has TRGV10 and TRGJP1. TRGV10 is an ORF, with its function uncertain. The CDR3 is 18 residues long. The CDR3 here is CAAWDLKPKYTTGWFKIF. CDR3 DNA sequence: TGTGCTGCGTGGGATCTTAAGCCAAAATATACCACTGGCTGGTTCAAGATATTT.

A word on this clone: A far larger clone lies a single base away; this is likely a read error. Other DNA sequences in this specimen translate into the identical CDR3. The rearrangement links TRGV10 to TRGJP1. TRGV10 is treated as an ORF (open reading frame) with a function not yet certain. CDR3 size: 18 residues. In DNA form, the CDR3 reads TGTGCTGCGTGGGATCTTAAGCCAAAATATACTACTGGTTGGTTCAAGATATTT. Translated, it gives CAAWDLKPKYTTGWFKIF.

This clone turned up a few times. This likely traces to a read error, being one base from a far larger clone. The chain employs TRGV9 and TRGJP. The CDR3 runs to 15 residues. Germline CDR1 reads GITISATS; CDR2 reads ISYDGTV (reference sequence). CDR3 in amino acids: CALWEQELSKKIKVF. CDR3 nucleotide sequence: TGTGCCTTGTGGGAGCAAGAGTTGAGCAAAAAAATCAAGGTATTT.

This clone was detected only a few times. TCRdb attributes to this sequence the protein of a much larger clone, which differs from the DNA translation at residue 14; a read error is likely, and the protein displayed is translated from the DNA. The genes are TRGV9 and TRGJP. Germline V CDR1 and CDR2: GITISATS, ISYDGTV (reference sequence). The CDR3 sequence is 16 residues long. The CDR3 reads CALWEVQELGKKIEVF. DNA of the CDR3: TGTGCCTTGTGGGAGGTGCAAGAGTTGGGCAAAAAAATCGAGGTATTT.

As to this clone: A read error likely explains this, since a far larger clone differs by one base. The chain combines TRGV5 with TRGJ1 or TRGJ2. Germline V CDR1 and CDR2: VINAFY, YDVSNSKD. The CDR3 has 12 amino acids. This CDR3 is CATWNRPYKKLF. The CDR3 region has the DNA TGTGCCACCTGGAACAGGCCATATAAGAAACTCTTT.

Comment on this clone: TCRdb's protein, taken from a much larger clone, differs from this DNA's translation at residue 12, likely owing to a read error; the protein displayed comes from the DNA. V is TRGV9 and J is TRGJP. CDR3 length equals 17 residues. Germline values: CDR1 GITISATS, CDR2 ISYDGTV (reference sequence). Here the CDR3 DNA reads TGTGCCTTGTGGGAGGTGCAGCAAGAGTTGGGCAGAAAAATCAAGGTATTT. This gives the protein CALWEVQQELGRKIKVF.

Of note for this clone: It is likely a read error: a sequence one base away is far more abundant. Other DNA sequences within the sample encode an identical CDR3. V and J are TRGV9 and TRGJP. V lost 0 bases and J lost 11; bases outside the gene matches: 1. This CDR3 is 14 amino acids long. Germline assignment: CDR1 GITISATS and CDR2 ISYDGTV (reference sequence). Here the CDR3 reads CALWEVLGKKIKVF. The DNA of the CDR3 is TGTGCCTTGTGGGAGGTGCTGGGCAAAAAAATCAAGGTATTT.

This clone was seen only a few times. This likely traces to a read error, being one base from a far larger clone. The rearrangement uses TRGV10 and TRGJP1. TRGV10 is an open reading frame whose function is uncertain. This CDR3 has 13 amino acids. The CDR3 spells CAAWDTTGWLKIF. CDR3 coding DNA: TGTGCTGCGTGGGATACCACTGGTTGGCTCAAGATATTT.